The rows below give T cell receptor beta chains drawn from one sample of a study of cytomegalovirus exposure and HLA in healthy donors. Profiling relied on immunoSEQ multiplex PCR, and the TCRdb table lists in-frame clones only, not all of them. Found here are approximately 190,000 clones, about 84% of them singletons; the top ten hold about 3.8%. Source material: PBMCs. These receptors were collected from a man aged 50-60 years in good health and CMV-seronegative. Each CDR3 is given without its conserved first and last residue. The D gene is left open where the match is weak.

CDR3 protein,J gene,D gene,V gene
ASSVGLSSGYEQY,TRBJ2-7,NA,TRBV5-1
ASRIDRGDGYT,TRBJ1-2,TRBD1,TRBV6-5
ASSEEGQGYYEQY,NA,TRBD1,TRBV6-1
ASSSGTSGGHDETQY,TRBJ2-5,TRBD2,TRBV5-1
ASSFSGPNQPQH,TRBJ1-5,NA,TRBV27
AWNGGRSEAF,TRBJ1-1,NA,TRBV30
ASSLAGGREF,TRBJ2-1,TRBD2,TRBV13
ASSFSIRGEKLF,TRBJ1-4,NA,TRBV6-5
ASSLAGGDNYGYT,TRBJ1-2,NA,TRBV7-3
ASSSQQMNTEAF,TRBJ1-1,NA,TRBV7-9
ASSLARWREGSEAF,TRBJ1-1,NA,TRBV7-2
ASSLTGGQTDTQY,TRBJ2-3,TRBD2,TRBV7-3
ASSLGRGGIADTQY,TRBJ2-3,TRBD2,TRBV7-2
ASSLHGVSTEAF,TRBJ1-1,NA,TRBV7-2
ASTESSSYNEQF,TRBJ2-1,NA,TRBV6-5
ASSDSGQGYQPQH,TRBJ1-5,NA,TRBV18
ASSFLAGAHPDTQY,TRBJ2-3,TRBD2,TRBV7-9
ASSLEVLKNTEAF,TRBJ1-1,NA,TRBV5-5
SSSLDAGLGYGYT,TRBJ1-2,NA,TRBV7-9
ASLPAGNNYGYT,TRBJ1-2,NA,TRBV6-5
ASSSNIRQGAEKLF,TRBJ1-4,TRBD1,TRBV9
ASSQDLGATNEKLF,TRBJ1-4,NA,TRBV4-1
ASSRTVNTEAF,TRBJ1-1,NA,TRBV19
ASSYSQGPQETQY,TRBJ2-5,NA,TRBV6-5
ASSLGQYST,TRBJ1-2,NA,TRBV5-6